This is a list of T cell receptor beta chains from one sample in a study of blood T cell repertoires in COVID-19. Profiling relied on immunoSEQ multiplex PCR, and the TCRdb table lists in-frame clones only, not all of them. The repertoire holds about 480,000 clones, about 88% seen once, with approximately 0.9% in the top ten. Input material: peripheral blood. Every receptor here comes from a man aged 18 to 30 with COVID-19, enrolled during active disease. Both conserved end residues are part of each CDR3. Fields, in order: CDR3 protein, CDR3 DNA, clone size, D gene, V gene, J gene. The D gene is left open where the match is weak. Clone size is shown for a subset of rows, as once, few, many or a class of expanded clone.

cdr3_aa: CASSSPDRVIYGYTF; cdr3_nt: TGTGCCAGCAGTTCGCCGGACAGGGTTATCTATGGCTACACCTTC; clone_size: few; d_call: TRBD1; v_call: TRBV6-2/TRBV6-3; j_call: TRBJ1-2
cdr3_aa: CASSSDWSSGNTIYF; cdr3_nt: TGTGCCAGCAGTTCCGACTGGTCCTCTGGAAACACCATATATTTT; clone_size: once; d_call: NA; v_call: TRBV6-5; j_call: TRBJ1-3
cdr3_aa: CASSFSPDTQYF; cdr3_nt: TGTGCCAGCAGCTTCTCCCCAGATACGCAGTATTTT; clone_size: once; d_call: NA; v_call: TRBV5-6; j_call: TRBJ2-3
cdr3_aa: CASSKDRPYEQYF; cdr3_nt: TGTGCCAGCAGCAAAGACAGGCCCTACGAGCAGTACTTC; clone_size: NA; d_call: NA; v_call: TRBV21-1; j_call: TRBJ2-7
cdr3_aa: CASSSLDRGRLDEQFF; cdr3_nt: TGTGCCAGCAGCTCTCTGGACAGGGGGCGATTGGATGAGCAGTTCTTC; clone_size: NA; d_call: TRBD1; v_call: TRBV5-6; j_call: TRBJ2-1
cdr3_aa: CASSLRVGEQFF; cdr3_nt: TGTGCCAGCAGCCTCAGGGTCGGTGAGCAGTTCTTC; clone_size: NA; d_call: NA; v_call: TRBV5-8; j_call: TRBJ2-1
cdr3_aa: CASRTGGGETQYF; cdr3_nt: TGCGCCAGCAGAACAGGGGGCGGGGAGACCCAGTACTTC; clone_size: NA; d_call: TRBD1; v_call: TRBV10-2; j_call: TRBJ2-5
cdr3_aa: CATSSGTSGTYNEQFF; cdr3_nt: TGTGCCACCAGCAGCGGAACTAGCGGGACCTACAATGAGCAGTTCTTC; clone_size: NA; d_call: TRBD2; v_call: TRBV15; j_call: TRBJ2-1
cdr3_aa: CASSPGSPGTDTQYF; cdr3_nt: TGTGCCAGCAGCCCGGGTTCACCCGGCACAGATACGCAGTATTTT; clone_size: NA; d_call: NA; v_call: TRBV9; j_call: TRBJ2-3
cdr3_aa: CATSRDRLGLDHNEQFF; cdr3_nt: TGTGCCACCAGCAGAGATCGCCTCGGACTAGACCACAATGAGCAGTTCTTC; clone_size: NA; d_call: TRBD2; v_call: TRBV15; j_call: TRBJ2-1
cdr3_aa: CASTTGTRDSEQYF; cdr3_nt: TGTGCCAGCACTACCGGGACTAGAGACTCCGAGCAGTACTTC; clone_size: NA; d_call: TRBD2; v_call: TRBV5-4; j_call: TRBJ2-7
cdr3_aa: CASSLGQPSPYNEQFF; cdr3_nt: TGTGCCAGCAGCTTAGGACAGCCCTCCCCCTACAATGAGCAGTTCTTC; clone_size: once; d_call: NA; v_call: TRBV7-9; j_call: TRBJ2-1
cdr3_aa: CASGDWGATEAFF; cdr3_nt: TGTGCCAGCGGGGACTGGGGAGCGACTGAAGCTTTCTTT; clone_size: NA; d_call: NA; v_call: TRBV6-5; j_call: TRBJ1-1
cdr3_aa: CASSRGVGNQPQHF; cdr3_nt: TGTGCCAGCTCACGGGGGGTTGGCAATCAGCCCCAGCATTTT; clone_size: once; d_call: NA; v_call: TRBV18; j_call: TRBJ1-5
cdr3_aa: CATGASGYGYTF; cdr3_nt: TGTGCCACAGGGGCGTCGGGTTATGGCTACACCTTC; clone_size: NA; d_call: NA; v_call: TRBV11-1; j_call: TRBJ1-2
cdr3_aa: CASSPAGTSGGYEQFF; cdr3_nt: TGTGCCAGCAGCCCAGCGGGGACTAGCGGGGGTTATGAGCAGTTCTTC; clone_size: NA; d_call: TRBD2; v_call: TRBV7-9; j_call: TRBJ2-1
cdr3_aa: CATLKEGLYGYTF; cdr3_nt: TGTGCCACCCTAAAGGAGGGACTCTATGGCTACACCTTC; clone_size: NA; d_call: NA; v_call: TRBV5-4; j_call: TRBJ1-2
cdr3_aa: CASSLNSGTSYEQYF; cdr3_nt: TGTGCCAGCAGCTTAAATAGCGGGACTTCCTACGAGCAGTACTTC; clone_size: few; d_call: TRBD2; v_call: TRBV11-2; j_call: TRBJ2-7
cdr3_aa: CASSLGTGLSYEQYF; cdr3_nt: TGTGCCAGCAGCTTGGGGACAGGACTATCCTACGAGCAGTACTTC; clone_size: NA; d_call: NA; v_call: TRBV5-5; j_call: TRBJ2-7
cdr3_aa: CACKRQTRYEQYF; cdr3_nt: TGTGCCTGTAAACGACAGACACGCTACGAGCAGTACTTC; clone_size: NA; d_call: NA; v_call: TRBV30; j_call: TRBJ2-7
cdr3_aa: CASSLWESTDTQYF; cdr3_nt: TGTGCCAGTAGTCTTTGGGAGAGCACAGATACGCAGTATTTT; clone_size: NA; d_call: NA; v_call: TRBV19; j_call: TRBJ2-3
cdr3_aa: CASSLVVKTSGSIETQYF; cdr3_nt: TGTGCCAGCAGCTTAGTGGTAAAGACTAGCGGGAGTATAGAGACCCAGTACTTC; clone_size: NA; d_call: TRBD2; v_call: TRBV7-9; j_call: TRBJ2-5
cdr3_aa: CASSSDNSYEQYF; cdr3_nt: TGCGCCAGCAGCTCCGACAACTCCTACGAGCAGTACTTC; clone_size: NA; d_call: NA; v_call: TRBV5-1; j_call: TRBJ2-7
cdr3_aa: CASSLMTGGGEKLFF; cdr3_nt: TGCGCCAGCAGCCTTATGACAGGGGGAGGAGAAAAACTGTTTTTT; clone_size: NA; d_call: TRBD1; v_call: TRBV5-1; j_call: TRBJ1-4
cdr3_aa: CASSLAQGGAFF; cdr3_nt: TGTGCCAGCAGCTTGGCCCAGGGTGGGGCTTTCTTT; clone_size: NA; d_call: NA; v_call: TRBV5-8; j_call: TRBJ1-1
cdr3_aa: CASSYKTGGDYGYTF; cdr3_nt: TGTGCCAGCAGCTATAAGACAGGGGGGGATTATGGCTACACCTTC; clone_size: NA; d_call: TRBD1; v_call: TRBV13; j_call: TRBJ1-2
cdr3_aa: CASSPAGIREQYF; cdr3_nt: TGTGCCAGCAGCCCGGCGGGGATTAGGGAGCAGTACTTC; clone_size: NA; d_call: NA; v_call: TRBV11-3; j_call: TRBJ2-7
cdr3_aa: CASSETGDAEAFF; cdr3_nt: TGCGCCAGCAGTGAGACGGGGGACGCTGAAGCTTTCTTT; clone_size: NA; d_call: NA; v_call: TRBV10-2; j_call: TRBJ1-1
cdr3_aa: CASTSTRIDEQFF; cdr3_nt: TGTGCCAGCACCTCAACTAGGATTGATGAGCAGTTCTTC; clone_size: NA; d_call: NA; v_call: TRBV6-4; j_call: TRBJ2-1